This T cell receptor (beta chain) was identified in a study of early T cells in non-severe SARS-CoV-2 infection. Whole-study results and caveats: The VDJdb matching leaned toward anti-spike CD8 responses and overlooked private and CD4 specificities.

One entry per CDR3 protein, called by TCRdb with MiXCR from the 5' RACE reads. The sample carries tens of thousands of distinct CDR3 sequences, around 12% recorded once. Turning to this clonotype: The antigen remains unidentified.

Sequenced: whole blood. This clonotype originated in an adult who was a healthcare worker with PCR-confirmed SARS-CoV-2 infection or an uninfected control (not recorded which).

In DNA form, the CDR3 reads TGTGCCAGCAAGCTAGCGGGAGTAAATGAGCAGTTCTTC. This encodes CASKLAGVNEQFF. J is TRBJ2-1 and V is TRBV2, with 10 bases fitting TRBD2. V shed 7 bases and J 7 bases; nucleotides not matched to a gene: 4. Germline V gene lookup returns CDR1 SNHLY and CDR2 FYNNEI. The CDR3 extends over 13 amino acids.